The 13 T cell receptor beta chains reported below all come from one sample, sequenced in a study of Ad26.COV2.S vaccination and SARS-CoV-2 variants. Treatment indicated: some 20 received Ad26.COV2.S at low or high dose, single or two shots; roughly five received placebo; per-sample allocation not given. At day 63 after the first vaccine or placebo injection, samples were drawn. Profiled with immunoSEQ multiplex PCR; TCRdb holds only in-frame clones, not every one. The repertoire holds around 250,000 clones, with roughly 87% as singletons. Sequencing used peripheral blood, obtained in a trial of Ad26.COV2.S vaccine versus placebo. The receptor source for this set is a person aged 18 to 65 who received the Ad26.COV2.S COVID-19 vaccine or a placebo.

The chain joins TRBV6-5 to TRBJ2-1; 9 nucleotides line up with TRBD1. The junction had 10 bases not matched to a gene; V was cut back by 5 bases and J by 8 bases. The length of the CDR3 is 15 residues. The germline gives CDR1 MNHEY, CDR2 SVGAGI. Written as DNA, the CDR3 is TGTGCCAGCAGTAAACGGGACAGGGTAATTCATGAGCAGTTCTTC. Residues: CASSKRDRVIHEQFF.

The rearrangement joins TRBV3-1 (or the pseudogene TRBV3-2) to TRBJ2-7, with 9 bases lining up with TRBD1. The V gene end was trimmed by 5 bases and the J gene end by 6 bases; junction bases not matched to a gene: 8. The CDR3 is 14 amino acids. Germline-derived CDR1 and CDR2 are LGHDT and YNNKEL (reference sequence). This CDR3 reads CASSSGTGRSEQYV. The CDR3 DNA reads TGTGCCAGCAGCTCCGGGACAGGGCGCAGCGAGCAGTACGTC.

The chain joins TRBV10-1 to TRBJ2-7; TRBD2 matches 7 bases. The CDR3 has 16 residues. Trimming at V came to 3 bases and at J to 0 bases, leaving 8 bases not matched to a gene. Germline V lookup: CDR1 WNHNN, CDR2 SYGVQD (reference sequence). Written as DNA, the CDR3 is TGCGCCAGCAGTGAATGCCTAGCGGAGAGCTCCTACGAGCAGTACGTC. Its protein is CASSECLAESSYEQYV.

The chain recombines TRBV9 with TRBJ2-3, with D possibly matching TRBD2 (7 bases). Trimming removed 7 bases from V and 2 bases from J, with 29 bases in between. Germline V gene data show CDR1 as SGDLS and CDR2 as YYNGEE. The CDR3 sequence is 19 residues long. CDR3 amino acids: CASGGGASGSLDHTDTQYF. The CDR3 DNA reads as TGTGCCAGCGGAGGGGGGGCTAGCGGTTCCTTAGACCACACAGATACGCAGTATTTT.

This rearrangement joins TRBV9 to TRBJ1-1; D uncertain. V lost 0 bases, J lost 3 bases, and 9 bases lay in between. The CDR3 contains 14 residues. Germline V gene lookup returns CDR1 SGDLS and CDR2 YYNGEE. As DNA, the CDR3 is TGTGCCAGCAGCGTAGTCAGGTCTGACACTGAAGCTTTCTTT. Translating gives CASSVVRSDTEAFF.

The CDR3 loop reads CASSRHSLDIRSNQPQHF. CDR3 nucleotide sequence: TGCGCCAGCAGCCGACATTCATTGGACATTCGCAGCAATCAGCCCCAGCATTTT. The chain joins TRBV10-2 to TRBJ1-5; D is possibly TRBD1 (5 bases). Per germline, CDR1 WSHSY and CDR2 SAAADI. CDR3 size: 18 residues. V lost 6 bases and J 1 base, leaving 22 bases between the germline ends.

The rearrangement joins TRBV7-9 to TRBJ1-1; 7 nucleotides agree with TRBD1. Unmatched junction bases numbered 15, after V lost 3 bases and J lost 5 bases. The germline V gene encodes CDR1 SEHNR and CDR2 FQNEAQ (reference sequence). CDR3 length: 17 amino acids. The CDR3, as DNA: TGTGCCAGCAGCTTCCAAACCGGGACAGCGGTTTCGACTGAAGCTTTCTTT. Amino acid sequence: CASSFQTGTAVSTEAFF. Filled out from reference TRBV7-9 and TRBJ1-1, the complete variable domain reads DTGVSQNPRHKITKRGQNVTFRCDPISEHNRLYWYRQTLGQGPEFLTYFQNEAQLEKSRLLSDRFSAERPKGSFSTLEIQRTEQGDSAMYLCASSFQTGTAVSTEAFFGQGTRLTVV.

This sequence joins TRBV5-1 and TRBJ2-3; D perhaps matches TRBD2 (6 bases). The ends were cut back, 2 bases at V and 1 base at J, with 14 bases in the middle. Germline V gene sequence: CDR1 SGHRS, CDR2 YFSETQ. CDR3 length: 16 amino acids. As DNA, the CDR3 is TGCGCCAGCAGCTTAGTCGGGCGGGACCGCACAGATACGCAGTATTTT. Residues: CASSLVGRDRTDTQYF.

The chain uses TRBV12-5 and TRBJ2-5; 8 nucleotides match TRBD1. Germline V lookup: CDR1 LGHNT, CDR2 FRNRAP. This CDR3 spans 15 amino acids. Losses at the gene ends were 3 bases for V and 0 bases for J; bases not matched to a gene: 3. CDR3 loop: CASGFNRGYQETQYF. The CDR3 coding sequence is TGTGCTAGTGGTTTTAACAGGGGGTACCAAGAGACCCAGTACTTC.

The chain couples TRBV6-6 to TRBJ2-1; 11 nucleotides line up with TRBD2. V shed 3 bases and J 2 bases; nucleotides not matched to a gene: 3. This CDR3 has 16 amino acids. Germline V lookup: CDR1 MNHNY, CDR2 SVGAGI (reference sequence). The DNA of the CDR3 is TGTGCCAGCAGTTATCTAGCGGGGGGCGCCTACAATGAGCAGTTCTTC. Translated: CASSYLAGGAYNEQFF.

The rearrangement links TRBV5-6 to TRBJ1-4; no definite D call. Trimming took off 0 bases at V and 3 bases at J, with 12 bases between the two ends. The CDR3 runs to 16 residues. Germline values: CDR1 SGHDT, CDR2 YYEEEE. The CDR3 DNA reads as TGTGCCAGCAGCTTGGACGGCCCCGGGTCTAATGAAAAACTGTTTTTT. Encoded protein: CASSLDGPGSNEKLFF.

The rearrangement links TRBV5-6 to TRBJ1-2, with 9 bases matching TRBD1. V dropped 4 bases and J dropped 4; count of bases not matched to a gene: 11. Germline CDR1 and CDR2: SGHDT and YYEEEE. The CDR3 loop spans 16 amino acids. The CDR3 bases are TGTGCCAGCAGCCCGTGGGACAGGGTCGAAAGCTATGGCTACACCTTC. It codes for CASSPWDRVESYGYTF.

V gene TRBV7-9 combines with J gene TRBJ1-4, with 9 bases lining up with TRBD1. Germline loops: CDR1 SEHNR, CDR2 FQNEAQ (reference sequence). The CDR3 loop spans 14 amino acids. Trimming cost V 5 bases and J 11 bases; bases outside gene matches: 9. CDR3 coding DNA: TGTGCCAGCAGCCCGGGACAGGGAAGGGGGAAACTGTTTTTT. This translates into CASSPGQGRGKLFF.